These 6 T cell receptor beta chains came from one sample sequenced in a study of cytomegalovirus exposure and HLA in healthy donors. PCR was performed using 60 Vbeta and 13 Jbeta primers. Produced via immunoSEQ multiplex PCR; TCRdb's table is partial and in-frame only. The data contain 110,000 to 150,000 clones, 70% to 90% of them seen just once; the ten biggest clones take up roughly 4%. Sequenced: PBMCs. The receptors were sampled from a woman in her forties in good health and CMV-seropositive.

This clone occurred once. The rearrangement links TRBV7-9 to TRBJ2-5, with D unclear. Trimming shortened V by 1 base and J by 5 bases, and 11 bases separated the two germline ends. Germline V lookup: CDR1 SEHNR, CDR2 FQNEAQ (reference sequence). The CDR3 extends over 14 amino acids. The CDR3 region has the DNA TGTGCCAGCAGCTTAGTGGGCGTCAGGGAGACCCAGTACTTC. Translating gives CASSLVGVRETQYF.

V gene TRBV7-3 combines with J gene TRBJ2-3; D ambiguous. V was pared by 5 bases and J by 4 bases, with 19 bases between. CDR1 and CDR2 from the germline V gene are SGHTA and FQGTGA. There are 16 residues in the CDR3. In DNA form, the CDR3 reads TGTGCCAGCAGCGCAAGTTCAGGTTCCCGTGCAGATACGCAGTATTTT. Translated, it gives CASSASSGSRADTQYF.

The V call is TRBV4-1, the J call TRBJ2-5; 7 nucleotides line up with TRBD2. Germline trimming cut 0 bases from V and 4 bases from J; bases unmatched to any gene: 8. Germline V gives CDR1 MGHRA, CDR2 YSYEKL. The CDR3 spans 16 residues. The chain's CDR3 is CASSQEGGRVLETQYF. The CDR3 bases are TGCGCCAGCAGCCAAGAGGGAGGGAGGGTGTTAGAGACCCAGTACTTC.

This chain joins TRBV6-1 and TRBJ2-3; 14 bases are shared with TRBD2. From germline, CDR1 is MNHNS and CDR2 SASEGT. The CDR3 contains 19 residues. Germline trimming cut 3 bases from V and 0 bases from J; bases unmatched to any gene: 8. The CDR3 spells CASSDPGLAGGRSTDTQYF. The CDR3 region has the DNA TGTGCCAGCAGTGATCCTGGACTAGCGGGAGGCAGAAGCACAGATACGCAGTATTTT.

The chain carries TRBV30 and TRBJ2-2; 11 bases fit TRBD2. The CDR3 runs to 17 residues. Germline V gives CDR1 GTSNPN, CDR2 SVGIG (reference sequence). CDR3 sequence: CAYSGLAGGTNTGELFF. CDR3 in DNA: TGTGCTTATTCTGGGCTAGCGGGGGGCACGAACACCGGGGAGCTGTTTTTT.

The rearrangement uses TRBV5-1 and TRBJ1-1; 8 bases are shared with TRBD1. V lost 4 bases to trimming and J lost 6 bases; unmatched junction nucleotides: 8. The CDR3 loop spans 14 amino acids. Germline V lookup: CDR1 SGHRS, CDR2 YFSETQ. CDR3 bases: TGCGCCAGCAGCGTTTGGACAGGGTCCCCTGAAGCTTTCTTT. It codes for CASSVWTGSPEAFF.